This T cell receptor beta chain appears in the sequencing data of a study of blood T cells in healthy people across ages. Study-level points and caveats: Bulk PBMC profiling left naive and antigen-experienced comparisons inconclusive. Donor CMV infection status was unknown, possibly confounding age-related changes in expanded clonotypes. Roughly linear declines in TCR beta diversity per million T cells occurred with age. Versus aged donors, long-lived donors had higher diversity and more naive CD4+ cells.

About this clonotype: The antigen is unknown. Germline and junction disagree at one end, which may indicate a read error.

This CDR3 region has 14 residues. CDR1 is DFQATT and CDR2 is SNEGSKA in the germline V gene (reference sequence). A sample-barcoded 5' primer and a J-beta primer mix were used in a second PCR of roughly 7 to 11 cycles. TCRdb re-called the 5' RACE reads with MiXCR, one entry per CDR3 protein. There are 700,000 to 950,000 distinct CDR3 sequences in the sample; roughly 43% occur only once, and roughly 20% lies in the top ten. V gene TRBV20-1 combines with J gene TRBJ1-2; 10 nucleotides agree with TRBD1. The receptor was derived from a woman aged 55-69 years in good health. Sequenced material: blood. The CDR3 DNA follows: TGCAGTGCTGGACAGGGGGTGTTGGACTATGACTACACCTTC. The encoded protein is CSAGQGVLDYDYTF.